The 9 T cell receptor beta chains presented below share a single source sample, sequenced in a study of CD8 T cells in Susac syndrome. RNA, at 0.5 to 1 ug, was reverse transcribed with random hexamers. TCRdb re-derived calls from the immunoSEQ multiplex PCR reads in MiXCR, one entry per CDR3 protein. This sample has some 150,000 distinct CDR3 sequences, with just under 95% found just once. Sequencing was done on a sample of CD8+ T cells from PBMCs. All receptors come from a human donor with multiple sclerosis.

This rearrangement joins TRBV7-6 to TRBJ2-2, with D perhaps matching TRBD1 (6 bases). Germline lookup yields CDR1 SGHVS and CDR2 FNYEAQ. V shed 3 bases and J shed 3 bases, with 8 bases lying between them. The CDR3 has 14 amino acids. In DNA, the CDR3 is TGTGCCAGCAGCTTTGGACAGTACACCGGGGAGCTGTTTTTT. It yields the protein CASSFGQYTGELFF.

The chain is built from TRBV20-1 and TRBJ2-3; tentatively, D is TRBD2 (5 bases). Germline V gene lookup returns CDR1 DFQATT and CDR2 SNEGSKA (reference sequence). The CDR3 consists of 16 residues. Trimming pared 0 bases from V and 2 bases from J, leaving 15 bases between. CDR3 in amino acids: CSARERAAPNTDTQYF. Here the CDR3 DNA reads TGCAGTGCTAGAGAGAGGGCGGCCCCCAACACAGATACGCAGTATTTT.

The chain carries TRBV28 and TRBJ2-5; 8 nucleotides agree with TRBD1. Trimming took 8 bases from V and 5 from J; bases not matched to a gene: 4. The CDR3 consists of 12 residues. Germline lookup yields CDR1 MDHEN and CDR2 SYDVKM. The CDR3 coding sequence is TGTGCCAGCGAGGACAGGGCCGAGACCCAGTACTTC. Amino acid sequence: CASEDRAETQYF.

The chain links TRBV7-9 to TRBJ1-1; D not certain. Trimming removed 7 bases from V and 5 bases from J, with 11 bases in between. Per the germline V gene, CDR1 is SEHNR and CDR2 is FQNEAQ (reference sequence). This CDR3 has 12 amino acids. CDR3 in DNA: TGTGCCAGCAAGGGCGGCGGTACTGAAGCTTTCTTT. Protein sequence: CASKGGGTEAFF.

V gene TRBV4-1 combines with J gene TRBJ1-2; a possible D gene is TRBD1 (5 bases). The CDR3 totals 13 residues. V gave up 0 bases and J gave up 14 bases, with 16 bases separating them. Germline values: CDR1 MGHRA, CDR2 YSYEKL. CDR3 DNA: TGCGCCAGCAGCCAAGATGGTCCGGGCCAGGGAACCTTC. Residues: CASSQDGPGQGTF.

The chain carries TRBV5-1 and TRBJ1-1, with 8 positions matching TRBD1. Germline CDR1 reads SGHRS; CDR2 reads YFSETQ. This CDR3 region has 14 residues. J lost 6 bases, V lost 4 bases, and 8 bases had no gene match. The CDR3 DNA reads TGCGCCAGCAGCGTTTTTGGACAGGGTTCTGAAGCTTTCTTT. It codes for CASSVFGQGSEAFF.

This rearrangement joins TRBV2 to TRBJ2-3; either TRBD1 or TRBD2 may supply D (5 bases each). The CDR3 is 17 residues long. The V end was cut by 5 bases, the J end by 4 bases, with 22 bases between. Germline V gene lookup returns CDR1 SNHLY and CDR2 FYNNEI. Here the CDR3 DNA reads TGTGCCAGCAGTCCGGGATACCTAAAAAGAGGGGCAGATACGCAGTATTTT. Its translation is CASSPGYLKRGADTQYF.

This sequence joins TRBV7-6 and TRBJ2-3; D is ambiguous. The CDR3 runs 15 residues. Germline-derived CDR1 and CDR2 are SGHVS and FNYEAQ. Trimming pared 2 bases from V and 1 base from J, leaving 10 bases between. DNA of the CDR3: TGTGCCAGCAGCTTACGGGTTCGCGGCACAGATACGCAGTATTTT. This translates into CASSLRVRGTDTQYF.

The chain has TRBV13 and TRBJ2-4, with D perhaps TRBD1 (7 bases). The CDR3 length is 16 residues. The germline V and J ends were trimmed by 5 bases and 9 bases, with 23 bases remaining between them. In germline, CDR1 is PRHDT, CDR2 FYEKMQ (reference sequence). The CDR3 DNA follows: TGTGCCAGCAGCATATCGGGGGACAGTATTATTGGCATTCAGTACTTC. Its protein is CASSISGDSIIGIQYF.